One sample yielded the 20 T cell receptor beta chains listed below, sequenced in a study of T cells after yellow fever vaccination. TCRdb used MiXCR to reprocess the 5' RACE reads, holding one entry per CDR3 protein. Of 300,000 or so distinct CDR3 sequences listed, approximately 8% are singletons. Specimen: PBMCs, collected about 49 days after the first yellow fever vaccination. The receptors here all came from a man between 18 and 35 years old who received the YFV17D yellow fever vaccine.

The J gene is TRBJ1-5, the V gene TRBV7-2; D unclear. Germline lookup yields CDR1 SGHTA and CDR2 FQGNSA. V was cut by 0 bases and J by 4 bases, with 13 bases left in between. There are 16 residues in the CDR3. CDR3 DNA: TGTGCCAGCAGCTTAGCTGGTCGGGGTTTAAATCAGCCCCAGCATTTT. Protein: CASSLAGRGLNQPQHF.

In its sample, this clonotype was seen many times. The DNA of the CDR3 is TGTGCCAGCAGCCTCGGGACTATCACCGGGGAGCTGTTTTTT. The encoded protein is CASSLGTITGELFF. The chain joins TRBV12-3 or TRBV12-4 to TRBJ2-2; 7 nucleotides match TRBD2. Trimming took 6 bases from V and 4 from J; bases not matched to a gene: 5. This CDR3 has 14 amino acids.

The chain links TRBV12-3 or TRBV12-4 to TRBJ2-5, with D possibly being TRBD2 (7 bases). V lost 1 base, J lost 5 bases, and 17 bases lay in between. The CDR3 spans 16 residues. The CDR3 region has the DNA TGTGCCAGCAGTTTAGAGGCGGGGGCCCTATCGGAGACCCAGTACTTC. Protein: CASSLEAGALSETQYF.

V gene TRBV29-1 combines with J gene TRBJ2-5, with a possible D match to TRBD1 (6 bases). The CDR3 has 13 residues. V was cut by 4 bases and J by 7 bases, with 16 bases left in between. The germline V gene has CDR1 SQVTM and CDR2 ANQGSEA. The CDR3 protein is CSVGGHGRGTQYF. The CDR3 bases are TGCAGCGTTGGGGGGCACGGGCGAGGGACCCAGTACTTC.

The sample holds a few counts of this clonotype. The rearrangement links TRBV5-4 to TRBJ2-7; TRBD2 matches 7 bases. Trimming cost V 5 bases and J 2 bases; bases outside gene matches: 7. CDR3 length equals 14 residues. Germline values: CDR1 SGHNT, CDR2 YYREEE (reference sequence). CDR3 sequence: CASRHGGTTYEQYF. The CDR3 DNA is TGTGCCAGCAGACACGGGGGGACGACCTACGAGCAGTACTTC. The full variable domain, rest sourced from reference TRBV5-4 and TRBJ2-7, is ETGVTQSPTHLIKTRGQQVTLRCSSQSGHNTVSWYQQALGQGPQFIFQYYREEENGRGNFPPRFSGLQFPNYSSELNVNALELDDSALYLCASRHGGTTYEQYFGPGTRLTVT.

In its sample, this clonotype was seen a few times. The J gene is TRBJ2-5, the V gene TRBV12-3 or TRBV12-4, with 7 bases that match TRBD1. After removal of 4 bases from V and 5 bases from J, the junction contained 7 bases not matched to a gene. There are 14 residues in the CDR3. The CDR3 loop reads CASSSQGSVETQYF. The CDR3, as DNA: TGTGCCAGCAGTTCACAGGGGTCGGTGGAGACCCAGTACTTC.

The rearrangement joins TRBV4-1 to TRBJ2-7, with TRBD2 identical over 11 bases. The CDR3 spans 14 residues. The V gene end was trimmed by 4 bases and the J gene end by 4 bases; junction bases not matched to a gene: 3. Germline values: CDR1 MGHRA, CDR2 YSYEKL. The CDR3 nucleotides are TGCGCCAGCAGCCCTCTAGCGGGGGGATACGAGCAGTACTTC. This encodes CASSPLAGGYEQYF.

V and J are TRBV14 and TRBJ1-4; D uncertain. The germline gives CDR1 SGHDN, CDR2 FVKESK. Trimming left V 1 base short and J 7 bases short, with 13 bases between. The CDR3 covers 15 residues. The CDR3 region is CASSQVRALGEKLFF. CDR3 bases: TGTGCCAGCAGCCAAGTCCGGGCCCTGGGTGAAAAACTGTTTTTT. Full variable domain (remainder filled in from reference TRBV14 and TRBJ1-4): EAGVTQFPSHSVIEKGQTVTLRCDPISGHDNLYWYRRVMGKEIKFLLHFVKESKQDESGMPNNRFLAERTGGTYSTLKVQPAELEDSGVYFCASSQVRALGEKLFFGSGTQLSVL.

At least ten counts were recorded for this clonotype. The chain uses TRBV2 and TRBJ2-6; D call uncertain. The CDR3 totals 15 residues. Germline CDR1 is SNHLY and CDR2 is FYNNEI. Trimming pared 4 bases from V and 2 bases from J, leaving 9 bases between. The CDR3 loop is CASSAVEAGANVLTF. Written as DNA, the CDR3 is TGTGCCAGCAGTGCTGTGGAAGCTGGGGCCAACGTCCTGACTTTC.

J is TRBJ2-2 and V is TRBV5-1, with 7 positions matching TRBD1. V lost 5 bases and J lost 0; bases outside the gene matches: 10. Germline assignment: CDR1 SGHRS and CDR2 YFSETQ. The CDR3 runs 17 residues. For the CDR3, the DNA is TGCGCCAGCAGAACAACTTACAGGGGACCGAACACCGGGGAGCTGTTTTTT. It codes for CASRTTYRGPNTGELFF.

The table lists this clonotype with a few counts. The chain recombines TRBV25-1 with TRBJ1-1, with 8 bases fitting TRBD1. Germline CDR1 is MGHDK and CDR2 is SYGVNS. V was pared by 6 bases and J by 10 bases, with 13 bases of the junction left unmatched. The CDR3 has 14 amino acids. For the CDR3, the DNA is TGTGCCAGCAGAGAGACAGGGGATACAGCAGGAGCTTTCTTT. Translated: CASRETGDTAGAFF.

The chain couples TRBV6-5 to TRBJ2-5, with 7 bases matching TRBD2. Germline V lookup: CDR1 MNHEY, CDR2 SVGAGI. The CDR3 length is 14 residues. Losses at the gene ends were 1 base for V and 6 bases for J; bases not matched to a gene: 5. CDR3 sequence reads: CASSYYGGRKTQYF. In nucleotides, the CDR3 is TGTGCCAGCAGTTACTACGGGGGGAGGAAGACCCAGTACTTC.

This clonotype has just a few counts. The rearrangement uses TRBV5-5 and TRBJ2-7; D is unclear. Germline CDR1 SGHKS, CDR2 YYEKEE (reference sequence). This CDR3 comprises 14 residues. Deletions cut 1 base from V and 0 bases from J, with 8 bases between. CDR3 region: CASSLTWTSYEQYF. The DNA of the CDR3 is TGTGCCAGCAGCTTGACGTGGACCTCCTACGAGCAGTACTTC.

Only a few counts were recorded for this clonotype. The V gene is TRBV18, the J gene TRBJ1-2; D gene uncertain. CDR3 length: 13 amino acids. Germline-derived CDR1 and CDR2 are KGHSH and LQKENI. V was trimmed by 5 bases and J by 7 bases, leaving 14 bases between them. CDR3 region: CASSSLDVVGYTF. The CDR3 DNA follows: TGTGCCAGCTCATCCTTGGACGTAGTTGGCTACACCTTC.

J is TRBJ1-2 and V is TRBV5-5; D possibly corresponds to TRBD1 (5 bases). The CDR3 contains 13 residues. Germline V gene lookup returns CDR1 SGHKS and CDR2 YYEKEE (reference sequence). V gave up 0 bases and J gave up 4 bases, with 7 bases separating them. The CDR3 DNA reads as TGTGCCAGCAGCTTGGGGACACCCTATGGCTACACCTTC. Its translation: CASSLGTPYGYTF.

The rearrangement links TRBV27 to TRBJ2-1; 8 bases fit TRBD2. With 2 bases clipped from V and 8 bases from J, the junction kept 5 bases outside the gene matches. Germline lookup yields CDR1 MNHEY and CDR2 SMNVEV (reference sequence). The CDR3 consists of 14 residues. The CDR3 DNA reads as TGTGCCAGCAGTTTACCGGGGGGGTTCGATGAGCAGTTCTTC. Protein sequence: CASSLPGGFDEQFF.

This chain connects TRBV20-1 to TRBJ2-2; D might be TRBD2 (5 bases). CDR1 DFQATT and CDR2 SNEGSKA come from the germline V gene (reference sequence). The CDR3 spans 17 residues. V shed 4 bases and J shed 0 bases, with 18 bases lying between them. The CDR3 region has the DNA TGCAGTGCTACTCCATCCCAAACTAGGGCGAACACCGGGGAGCTGTTTTTT. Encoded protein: CSATPSQTRANTGELFF.

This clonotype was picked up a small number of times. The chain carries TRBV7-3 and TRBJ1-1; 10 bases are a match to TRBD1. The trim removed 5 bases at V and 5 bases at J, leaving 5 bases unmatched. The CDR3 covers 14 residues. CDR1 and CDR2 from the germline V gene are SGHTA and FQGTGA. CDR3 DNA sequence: TGTGCCAGCAGCCGGACAGGGGGTTATACTGAAGCTTTCTTT. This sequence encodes CASSRTGGYTEAFF. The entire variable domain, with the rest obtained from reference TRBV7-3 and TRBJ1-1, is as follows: GAGVSQTPSNKVTEKGKYVELRCDPISGHTALYWYRQSLGQGPEFLIYFQGTGAADDSGLPNDRFFAVRPEGSVSTLKIQRTERGDSAVYLCASSRTGGYTEAFFGQGTRLTVV.

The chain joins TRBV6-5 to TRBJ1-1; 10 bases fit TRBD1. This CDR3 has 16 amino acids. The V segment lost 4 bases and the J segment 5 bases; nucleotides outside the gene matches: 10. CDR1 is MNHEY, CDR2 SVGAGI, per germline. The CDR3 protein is CASSLGGQGIWTEAFF. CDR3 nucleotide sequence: TGTGCCAGCAGTTTGGGGGGACAGGGGATTTGGACTGAAGCTTTCTTT.

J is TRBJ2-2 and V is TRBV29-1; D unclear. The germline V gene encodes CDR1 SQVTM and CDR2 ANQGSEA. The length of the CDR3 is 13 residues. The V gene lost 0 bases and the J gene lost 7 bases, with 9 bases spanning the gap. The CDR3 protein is CSVEDQRGGELFF. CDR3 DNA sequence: TGCAGCGTTGAAGATCAGCGAGGCGGGGAGCTGTTTTTT.